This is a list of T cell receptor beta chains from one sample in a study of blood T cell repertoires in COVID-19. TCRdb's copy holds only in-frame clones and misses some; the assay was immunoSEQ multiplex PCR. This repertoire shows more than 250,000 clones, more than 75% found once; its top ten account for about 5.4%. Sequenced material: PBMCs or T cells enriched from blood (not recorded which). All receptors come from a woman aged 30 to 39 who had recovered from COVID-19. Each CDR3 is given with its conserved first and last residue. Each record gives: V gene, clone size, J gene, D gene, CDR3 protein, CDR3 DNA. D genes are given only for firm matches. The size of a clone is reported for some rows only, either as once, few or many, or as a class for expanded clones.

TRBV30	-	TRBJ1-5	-	CAWSGGNNQPQHF	TGTGCCTGGAGTGGAGGTAACAATCAGCCCCAGCATTTT
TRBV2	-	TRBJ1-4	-	CASSTSITTVLNEKLFF	TGTGCCAGCAGCACTTCCATAACGACAGTGCTGAATGAAAAACTGTTTTTT
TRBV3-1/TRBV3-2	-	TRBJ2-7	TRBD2	CASSQISGGLNYEQYF	TGTGCCAGCAGCCAGATTAGCGGGGGGCTCAACTACGAGCAGTACTTC
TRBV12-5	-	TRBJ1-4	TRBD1	CASGMGTENEKLFF	TGTGCTAGTGGTATGGGGACAGAGAATGAAAAACTGTTTTTT
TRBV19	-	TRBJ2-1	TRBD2	CASRRSGGPYNEQFF	TGTGCCAGTAGACGTAGCGGGGGACCGTACAATGAGCAGTTCTTC
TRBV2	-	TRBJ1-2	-	CASSEDPRGSYGYTF	TGTGCCAGCAGTGAAGACCCCAGGGGTAGTTATGGCTACACCTTC
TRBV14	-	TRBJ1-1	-	CASSRNVGTEAFF	TGTGCCAGCAGTAGGAATGTCGGGACTGAAGCTTTCTTT
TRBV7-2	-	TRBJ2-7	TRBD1	CASSLRTGWYEQYF	TGTGCCAGCAGCTTAAGGACAGGTTGGTACGAGCAGTACTTC
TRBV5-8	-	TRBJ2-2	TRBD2	CASEYGLGLAGTGELFF	TGTGCCAGCGAGTATGGTCTCGGACTAGCGGGCACCGGGGAGCTGTTTTTT
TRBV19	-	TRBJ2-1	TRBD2	CASSKGSGSNNEQFF	TGTGCCAGTAGTAAGGGGAGCGGGAGCAACAATGAGCAGTTCTTC
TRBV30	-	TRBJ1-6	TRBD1	CAWSGQGAHSPLHF	TGTGCCTGGAGCGGGCAGGGGGCGCATTCACCCCTCCACTTT
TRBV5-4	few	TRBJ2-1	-	CASSSPSGAYEQFF	TGTGCCAGCAGCTCCCCCAGTGGGGCGTATGAGCAGTTCTTC
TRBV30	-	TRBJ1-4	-	CAWSTTRPNEKLFF	TGTGCCTGGAGTACAACACGCCCGAATGAAAAACTGTTTTTT
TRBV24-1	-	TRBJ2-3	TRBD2	CATSSSGGGTDTQYF	TGTGCCACCAGCAGTAGCGGGGGGGGCACAGATACGCAGTATTTT
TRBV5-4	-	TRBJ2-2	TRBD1	CASSFKGQGVSGELFF	TGTGCCAGCAGCTTCAAGGGACAGGGGGTTTCCGGGGAGCTGTTTTTT
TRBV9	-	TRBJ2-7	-	CASSVAPGYEQYF	TGTGCCAGCAGCGTAGCTCCGGGCTACGAGCAGTACTTC
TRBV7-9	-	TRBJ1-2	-	CASSSTVRGGGNYGYTF	TGTGCCAGCAGCTCCACCGTGAGGGGAGGGGGAAACTATGGCTACACCTTC
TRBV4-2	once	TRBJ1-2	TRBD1	CASSQERTGGNGYTF	TGTGCCAGCAGCCAAGAGAGGACAGGGGGTAATGGCTACACCTTC
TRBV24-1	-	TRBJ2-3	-	CTTSDFQDTQYF	TGTACCACCAGTGATTTCCAAGATACGCAGTATTTT
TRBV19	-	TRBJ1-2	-	CASSIRGNYGYTF	TGTGCCAGTAGTATAAGGGGGAACTATGGCTACACCTTC
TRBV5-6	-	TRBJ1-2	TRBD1	CASSLWDRGYSNYGYTF	TGTGCCAGCAGCTTGTGGGACAGGGGCTACTCTAACTATGGCTACACCTTC
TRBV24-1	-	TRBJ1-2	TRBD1	CATSDSGTGGYGYTF	TGTGCCACCAGTGATTCCGGGACAGGGGGGTATGGCTACACCTTC
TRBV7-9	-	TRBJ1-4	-	CASSLDGGSEKLFF	TGTGCCAGCAGCTTAGACGGGGGGTCCGAAAAACTGTTTTTT
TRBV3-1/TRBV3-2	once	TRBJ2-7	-	CASSRFGPRRLLLNEQYF	TGTGCCAGCAGCCGCTTCGGGCCAAGAAGACTACTACTAAACGAGCAGTACTTC
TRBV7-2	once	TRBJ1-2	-	CASSLDGNYGYTF	TGTGCCAGCAGCTTAGACGGGAACTATGGCTACACCTTC
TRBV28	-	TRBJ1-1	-	CASSTFGRAFF	TGTGCCAGCAGCACCTTTGGGAGAGCTTTCTTT
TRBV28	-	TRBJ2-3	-	CASRGDSITQYF	TGTGCCAGCAGAGGCGACAGTATTACGCAGTATTTT
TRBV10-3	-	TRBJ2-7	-	CAISEQPSTYEQYF	TGTGCCATCAGTGAACAGCCAAGTACCTACGAGCAGTACTTC
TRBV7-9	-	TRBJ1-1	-	CASTILQGNTEAFF	TGTGCCAGCACCATATTACAGGGAAACACTGAAGCTTTCTTT
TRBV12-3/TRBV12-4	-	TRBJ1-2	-	CASSLGQGNTF	TGTGCCAGCAGTTTAGGGCAGGGGAACACCTTC